This TCR beta chain comes out of a study of T cells in Graves' hyperthyroidism and ophthalmopathy. The study excluded patients with uncontrolled infection, other autoimmune disease, pregnancy or lactation. Thyroid ultrasound and orbital computed tomography, with clinical symptoms and serum thyroxine and TRAb, informed diagnoses. Concerning this clonotype: Its antigen remains unidentified. Germline is not matched at one junction end, which may reflect a read error.

TCR beta CDR3 regions were amplified from RNA. Using the HTBI primer set, a first-round RT-PCR was run on the TCR CDR3. TCRdb analysed the multiplex PCR reads with MiXCR anew, one entry per CDR3 protein. The sample lists fewer than 800,000 distinct CDR3 sequences, roughly 15% occurring once. Germline CDR1 is GTSNPN and CDR2 is SVGIG (reference sequence). This CDR3 comprises 12 residues. Study-wide results and limits: Blood also held most thyroid clonotypes expanded beyond 0.001.

The receptor's source is a man younger than 35 with Graves' hyperthyroidism. Sequencing was performed on blood. J is TRBJ2-1 and V is TRBV30; D call uncertain. The CDR3 here is CARRTLPNEQFF. DNA for the CDR3: TGTGCCCGGAGAACTCTTCCCAATGAGCAGTTCTTC.